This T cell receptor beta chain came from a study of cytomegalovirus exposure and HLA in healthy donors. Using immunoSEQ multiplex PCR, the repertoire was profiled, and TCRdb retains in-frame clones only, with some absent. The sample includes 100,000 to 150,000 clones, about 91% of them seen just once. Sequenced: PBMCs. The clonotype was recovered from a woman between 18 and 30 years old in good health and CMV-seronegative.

CDR3 amino acids: CASSESGRDNNEQFF. CDR3 sequence (DNA): TGCGCCAGCAGTGAATCGGGGCGGGATAACAATGAGCAGTTCTTC. The chain combines TRBV10-1 with TRBJ2-1, with a weak D call TRBD2 (6 bases). Germline values: CDR1 WNHNN, CDR2 SYGVQD (reference sequence). Deletions cut 3 bases from V and 5 bases from J, with 14 bases between. The CDR3 is 15 residues long.